These T cell receptor beta chains were read from a single sample in a study of blood T cell repertoires in COVID-19. This table comes from immunoSEQ multiplex PCR, and its TCRdb copy is limited to in-frame clones, with some not included. The sample carries about 270,000 clones, around 86% recorded once. Source material: peripheral blood. The receptors originated from a woman aged 60-70 years who had recovered from COVID-19. Both conserved end residues are part of each CDR3. The D gene is left open where the match is weak. Not every row has a clone size; where given, it reads once, few, many or a size class.

D gene	V gene	J gene	clone size	CDR3 protein	CDR3 DNA
TRBD2	TRBV10-3	TRBJ2-3	-	CAIMGSGSDTQYF	TGTGCCATCATGGGTAGCGGGTCAGATACGCAGTATTTT
TRBD1	TRBV4-3	TRBJ2-1	-	CASSQAPGQASSEQFF	TGCGCCAGCAGCCAGGCACCGGGACAGGCCTCTAGTGAGCAGTTCTTC
-	TRBV12-3/TRBV12-4	TRBJ2-3	-	CASRSKLSTQYF	TGTGCCAGCAGGTCTAAGTTAAGTACGCAGTATTTT
-	TRBV6-2/TRBV6-3	TRBJ2-2	-	CASSFRGPVISGELFF	TGTGCCAGCAGTTTCAGGGGACCCGTGATTTCCGGGGAGCTGTTTTTT
-	TRBV19	TRBJ2-7	-	CASATGPNYEQYF	TGTGCCAGTGCGACAGGTCCTAACTACGAGCAGTACTTC
-	TRBV6-5	TRBJ2-6	-	CASRLGRSVLTF	TGTGCCAGCAGGCTGGGGAGATCCGTCCTGACTTTC
TRBD1	TRBV28	TRBJ1-5	-	CASSQTTGGPHQPQHF	TGTGCCAGCAGTCAAACGACAGGGGGGCCGCATCAGCCCCAGCATTTT
TRBD1	TRBV6-5	TRBJ1-2	-	CASSSTGGGYGYTF	TGTGCCAGCAGTTCGACAGGGGGTGGCTATGGCTACACCTTC
TRBD1	TRBV5-1	TRBJ2-5	-	CASSETLTGLQETQYF	TGCGCCAGCAGCGAGACTTTGACAGGGCTCCAAGAGACCCAGTACTTC
TRBD1	TRBV18	TRBJ1-2	-	CASSPRTGDSYGYTF	TGTGCCAGCTCACCGAGGACAGGGGACTCCTATGGCTACACCTTC
-	TRBV6-2/TRBV6-3	TRBJ1-5	-	CASRRAAYSNQPQHF	TGTGCCAGCCGCCGGGCTGCGTATAGCAATCAGCCCCAGCATTTT
TRBD2	TRBV7-2	TRBJ2-3	-	CASSPLQRGWSDTQYF	TGTGCCAGCAGCCCCCTCCAGCGGGGGTGGTCAGATACGCAGTATTTT
-	TRBV5-1	TRBJ2-2	-	CASSLNIAGNTGELFF	TGCGCCAGCAGCTTGAATATCGCGGGAAACACCGGGGAGCTGTTTTTT
TRBD2	TRBV2	TRBJ2-3	-	CASSISAGGTDTQYF	TGTGCCAGCAGTATATCAGCGGGGGGCACAGATACGCAGTATTTT
TRBD1	TRBV7-3	TRBJ1-1	-	CASSLTGTGTEAFF	TGTGCCAGCAGCTTGACAGGGACCGGCACTGAAGCTTTCTTT
-	TRBV7-2	TRBJ1-2	once	CASSLVKGGFGVEGYTF	TGTGCCAGCAGCTTAGTCAAAGGGGGTTTTGGGGTGGAAGGCTACACCTTC